This T cell receptor (beta chain) was recorded in a study of OX40 agonist ivuxolimab in advanced cancers. The overall study: Administration of intravenous ivuxolimab to patients occurred every 2 weeks at 0.01 to 10 mg/kg. Overall study results and limits: Not determined was the antigen specificity of the expanded peripheral T cells.

The length of the CDR3 is 15 residues. CDR1 and CDR2 from the germline V gene are SGHTA and FQGNSA. Trimming removed 3 bases from V and 3 bases from J; junction bases left unmatched: 8. A word on this clone: As yet, its antigen is unknown.

Individuals having autoimmune disease history or systemic immunosuppression were not enrolled. This table comes from immunoSEQ multiplex PCR, and its TCRdb copy is limited to in-frame clones, with some not included. The repertoire holds around 100,000 clones, with about 91% as singletons. V is TRBV7-2 and J is TRBJ2-7, with 7 bases matching TRBD2. The clonotype comes from an adult with an advanced solid tumor such as melanoma, head and neck, liver or kidney cancer. The input for sequencing was CD4+ or CD8+ T cells sorted from blood, taken in a trial of the OX40 agonist ivuxolimab. The CDR3 bases are TGTGCCAGCAGCTTGGGAGGGGAGGTTCTCTACGAGCAGTACTTC. This sequence encodes CASSLGGEVLYEQYF.